This paragraph covers one T cell receptor beta chain sequence. The source of the sample is a study of STAT5B mutations in CD4+ large granular lymphocyte leukemia. Unmatched junction bases numbered 3, after V lost 1 base and J lost 3 bases. Germline CDR1 is KGHSH and CDR2 is LQKENI. The CDR3 covers 16 residues. Sequencing was performed with immunoSEQ multiplex PCR; in TCRdb, only in-frame clones are kept and a portion is missing. The table has fewer than 35,000 clones, roughly 65% seen once. V usage is TRBV18 and J usage is TRBJ1-5; 10 nucleotides line up with TRBD1. The origin of this receptor is a human donor in good health. Source material: CD4+ T cells from blood buffy coats. The CDR3 DNA follows: TGTGCCAGCTCACCACAGGGGACAGGGGTCAATCAGCCCCAGCATTTT. This codes for CASSPQGTGVNQPQHF.